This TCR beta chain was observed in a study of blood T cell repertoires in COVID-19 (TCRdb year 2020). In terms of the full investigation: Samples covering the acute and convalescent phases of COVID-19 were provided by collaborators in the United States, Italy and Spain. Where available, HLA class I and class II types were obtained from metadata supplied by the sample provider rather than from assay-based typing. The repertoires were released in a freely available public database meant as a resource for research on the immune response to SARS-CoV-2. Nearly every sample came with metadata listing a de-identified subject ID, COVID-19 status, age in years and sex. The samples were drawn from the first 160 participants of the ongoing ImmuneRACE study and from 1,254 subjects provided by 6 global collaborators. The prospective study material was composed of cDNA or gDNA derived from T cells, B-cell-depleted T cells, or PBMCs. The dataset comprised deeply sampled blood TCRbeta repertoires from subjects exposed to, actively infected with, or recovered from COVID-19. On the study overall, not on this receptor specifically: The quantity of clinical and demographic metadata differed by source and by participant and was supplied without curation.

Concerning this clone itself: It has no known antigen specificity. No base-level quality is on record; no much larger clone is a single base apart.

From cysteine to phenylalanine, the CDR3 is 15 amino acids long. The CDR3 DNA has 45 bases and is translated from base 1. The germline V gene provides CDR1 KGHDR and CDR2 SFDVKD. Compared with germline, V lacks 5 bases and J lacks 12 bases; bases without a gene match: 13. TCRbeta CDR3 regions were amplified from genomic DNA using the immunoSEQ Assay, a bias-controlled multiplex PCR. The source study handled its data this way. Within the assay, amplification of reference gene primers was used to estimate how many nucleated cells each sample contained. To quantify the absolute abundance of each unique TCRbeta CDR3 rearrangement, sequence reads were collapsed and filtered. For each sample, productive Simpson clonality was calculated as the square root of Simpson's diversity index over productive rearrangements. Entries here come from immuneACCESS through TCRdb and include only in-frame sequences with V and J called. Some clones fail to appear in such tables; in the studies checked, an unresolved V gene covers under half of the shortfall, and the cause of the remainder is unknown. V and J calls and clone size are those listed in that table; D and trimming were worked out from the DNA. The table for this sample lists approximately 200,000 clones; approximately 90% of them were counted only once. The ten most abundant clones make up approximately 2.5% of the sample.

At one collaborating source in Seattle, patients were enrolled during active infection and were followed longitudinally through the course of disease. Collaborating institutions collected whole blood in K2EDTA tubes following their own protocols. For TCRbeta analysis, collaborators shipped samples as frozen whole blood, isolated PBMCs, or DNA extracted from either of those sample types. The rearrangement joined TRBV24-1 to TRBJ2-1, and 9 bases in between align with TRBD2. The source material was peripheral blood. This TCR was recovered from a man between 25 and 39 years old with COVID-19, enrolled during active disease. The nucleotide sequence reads TGTGCCACCAGTGGCCGGAGTAGCGGGAGCTTGGGGCAGTTCTTC. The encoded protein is CATSGRSSGSLGQFF.